Here is one TCR beta chain with its context. Its target is not known. These data are taken from a study of healthy donors' naive CD4 and CD8 T cells. Background on the study: TCR alpha primers covered all functional IMGT alpha gene variants. Whole-study findings and limits: Naive CD4+ and CD8+ cells reportedly differed in usage of most V and J genes. Positive CDR3 charge linked to CD4+ cells, negative to CD8+ cells.

Sorting defined naive CD4+ as CD4+CD8-CD45RO-CD45RA+ and naive CD8+ as CD8+CD4-CD45RA+CD27bright. Per the germline V gene, CDR1 is SQVTM and CDR2 is ANQGSEA. Trimming cost V 6 bases and J 4 bases; bases outside gene matches: 10. The CDR3 spans 14 residues. Each TCR library used roughly 490 ng of total RNA and a linear amplification protocol. MiXCR, run by TCRdb on the reads, gives a single entry per CDR3 protein. This sample yields approximately 200,000 distinct CDR3 sequences, of which about four fifths are seen a single time; 2% to 2.5% belongs to the top ten. This receptor was obtained from a pool of human donors in good health; the sample pools cells from several healthy donors. The chain has TRBV29-1 and TRBJ2-5; 8 bases are a match to TRBD2. The sample was naive CD4+ and CD8+ T cells sorted from blood, pooled from several donors. Written as DNA, the CDR3 is TGCAGCGTGATGCGGAGGCTAGCGGGAGAGACCCAGTACTTC. Its protein is CSVMRRLAGETQYF.